This T cell receptor (beta chain) was identified in a study of regulatory T cells in long-lasting Graves disease. Across the study: Persistence in Graves' disease required over 5 years of antithyroid drugs plus positive TSH receptor antibodies. Broader study findings: It was possible that the small sample size reduced accuracy. Persistent Graves' cases showed lower TCR diversity than newly diagnosed cases.

Noted time point: persistent/refractory GD, antithyroid drugs over 5 years with positive TRAb. Construction of the TCR library relied on RNA isolated from PBMCs. CDR3-region Arm-PCR and iRepertoire HTBI primers produced the TCR beta libraries. Original processing methods: Across all samples, about 59 TRBV segments and around 15 TRBJ segments were identified. Via MiXCR, TCRdb re-called the multiplex PCR reads, giving one row per CDR3 protein. TCRdb, not the authors, supplied the V and J calls. The data contain about 470,000 distinct CDR3 sequences, less than 25% of them singletons. This clonotype was seen at least ten times. Antigen unknown. Germline CDR1 is SNHLY and CDR2 is FYNNEI. V lost 4 bases to trimming and J lost 3 bases; unmatched junction nucleotides: 3. CDR3 length: 13 amino acids.

The material was peripheral blood mononuclear cells (PBMCs), obtained when the disease was refractory, from a patient treated with antithyroid drugs. The chain recombines TRBV2 with TRBJ2-7; 7 bases are a match to TRBD1. The receptor was isolated from a female donor with Graves disease. CDR3 DNA: TGTGCCAGCAGTGGGGACAGTCACTACGAGCAGTACTTC. It yields the protein CASSGDSHYEQYF.